This TCR beta chain was identified during a study of blood T cell repertoires in COVID-19. About the research overall: In each case, the material was cDNA or gDNA derived from T cells, B-cell-depleted T cells, or PBMCs.

The method was immunoSEQ multiplex PCR; TCRdb's version includes in-frame clones alone and lacks a portion of them. The table lists 200,000 to 250,000 clones, 60% to 85% of them singletons. V lost 3 bases and J lost 6; bases outside the gene matches: 2. The CDR3 length is 13 residues. The sequencing input was peripheral blood. The rearrangement links TRBV12-3 or TRBV12-4 to TRBJ2-7, with 10 bases fitting TRBD1. This receptor was obtained from a woman in her 70s with acute or convalescent COVID-19. CDR3 bases: TGTGCCAGCAGTTTCGGGGACAGGGGCGAGCAGTACTTC. It codes for CASSFGDRGEQYF.